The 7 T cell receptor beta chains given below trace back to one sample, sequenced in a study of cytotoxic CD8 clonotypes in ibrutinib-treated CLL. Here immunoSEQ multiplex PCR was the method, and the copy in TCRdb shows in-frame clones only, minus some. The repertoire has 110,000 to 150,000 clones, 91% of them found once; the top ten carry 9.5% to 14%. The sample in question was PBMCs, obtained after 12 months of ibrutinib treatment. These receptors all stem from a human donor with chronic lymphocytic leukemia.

This chain's CDR3 is CASAPQVDQPQHF. The CDR3 DNA sequence: TGTGCCAGCGCCCCACAGGTTGATCAGCCCCAGCATTTT. The rearrangement uses TRBV7-2 and TRBJ1-5; D perhaps matches TRBD1 (5 bases). Germline CDR1 SGHTA, CDR2 FQGNSA. CDR3 length equals 13 residues. V was trimmed by 8 bases and J by 5 bases, leaving 13 bases between them.

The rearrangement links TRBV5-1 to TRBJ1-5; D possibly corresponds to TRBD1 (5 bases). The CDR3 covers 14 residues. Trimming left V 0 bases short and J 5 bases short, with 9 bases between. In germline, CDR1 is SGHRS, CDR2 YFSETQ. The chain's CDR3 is CASSLAMGDQPQHF. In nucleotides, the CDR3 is TGCGCCAGCAGCTTGGCCATGGGGGATCAGCCCCAGCATTTT.

CDR3: CASSLGGPNYEQYF. The DNA of the CDR3 is TGTGCCAGCAGCTTAGGGGGACCGAACTACGAGCAGTACTTC. V gene TRBV7-2 combines with J gene TRBJ2-7; TRBD1 or TRBD2 may be the D gene (5 bases each). The V end lost 1 base, the J end lost 3 bases, and 10 bases lay between the germline ends. The CDR3 spans 14 residues. Germline-derived CDR1 and CDR2 are SGHTA and FQGNSA.

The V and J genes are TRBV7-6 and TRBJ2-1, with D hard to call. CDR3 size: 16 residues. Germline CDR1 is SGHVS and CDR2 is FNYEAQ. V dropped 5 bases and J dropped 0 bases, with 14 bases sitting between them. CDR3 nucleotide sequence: TGTGCCAGCAGCCCCAACGGACGGAGCTCCTACAATGAGCAGTTCTTC. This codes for CASSPNGRSSYNEQFF. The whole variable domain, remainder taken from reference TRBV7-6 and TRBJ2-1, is GAGVSQSPRYKVTKRGQDVALRCDPISGHVSLYWYRQALGQGPEFLTYFNYEAQQDKSGLPNDRFSAERPEGSISTLTIQRTEQRDSAMYRCASSPNGRSSYNEQFFGPGTRLTVL.

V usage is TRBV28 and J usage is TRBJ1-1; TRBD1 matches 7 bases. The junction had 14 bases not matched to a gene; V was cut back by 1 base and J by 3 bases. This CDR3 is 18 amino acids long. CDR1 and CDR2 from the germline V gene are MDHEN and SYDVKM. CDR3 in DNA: TGTGCCAGCAGTTTATATTGGGCGACACAGGGGAAAGACACTGAAGCTTTCTTT. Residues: CASSLYWATQGKDTEAFF.

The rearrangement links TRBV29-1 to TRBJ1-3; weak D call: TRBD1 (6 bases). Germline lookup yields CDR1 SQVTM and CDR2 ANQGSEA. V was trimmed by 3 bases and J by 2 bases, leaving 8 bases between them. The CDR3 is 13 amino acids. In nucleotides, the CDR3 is TGCAGCGTTGATACAGGGACTGGAAACACCATATATTTT. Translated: CSVDTGTGNTIYF.

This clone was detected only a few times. The CDR3 here is CASSSHGGLSDEQFF. Here the CDR3 DNA reads TGTGCCAGCAGCTCGCACGGGGGCTTGAGCGATGAGCAGTTCTTC. J is TRBJ2-1 and V is TRBV5-4; either TRBD1 or TRBD2 may fit D (6 bases each). Germline loops: CDR1 SGHNT, CDR2 YYREEE (reference sequence). Trimming shortened V by 3 bases and J by 8 bases, and 18 bases separated the two germline ends. The CDR3 consists of 15 residues.